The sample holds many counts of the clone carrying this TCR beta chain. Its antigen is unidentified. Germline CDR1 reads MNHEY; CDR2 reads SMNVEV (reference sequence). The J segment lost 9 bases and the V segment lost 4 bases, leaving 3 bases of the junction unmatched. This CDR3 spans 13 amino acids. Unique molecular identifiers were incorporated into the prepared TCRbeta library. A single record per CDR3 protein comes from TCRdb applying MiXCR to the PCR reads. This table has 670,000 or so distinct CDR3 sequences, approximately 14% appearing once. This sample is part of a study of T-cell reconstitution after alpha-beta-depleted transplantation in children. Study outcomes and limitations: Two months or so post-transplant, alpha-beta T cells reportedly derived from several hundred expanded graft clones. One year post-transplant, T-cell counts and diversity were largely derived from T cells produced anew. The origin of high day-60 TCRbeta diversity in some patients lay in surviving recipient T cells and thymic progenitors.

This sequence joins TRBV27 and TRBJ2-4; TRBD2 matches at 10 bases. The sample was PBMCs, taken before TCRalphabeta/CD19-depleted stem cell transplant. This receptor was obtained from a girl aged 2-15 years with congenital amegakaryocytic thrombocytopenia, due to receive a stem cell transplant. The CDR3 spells CASSSSGSPIQYF. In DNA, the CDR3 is TGTGCCAGCAGTTCTAGCGGGAGTCCCATTCAGTACTTC.